These 31 T cell receptor beta chains were sequenced from one sample in a study of T cell repertoires in cytomegalovirus infection. For these TCRs, the target antigens are not known. MiXCR was run by TCRdb on the reads, yielding one entry per CDR3 protein. Among 830,000 or so distinct CDR3 sequences, 30% to 35% were seen once, and the ten largest hold around 12%. This sample comprised cultured CD8+ T cells from PBMCs, obtained from culture after CMV antigen stimulation. Every receptor here comes from a human donor in good health (CMV status not recorded). Some clones in this sample may be carry-over from other donors' samples.

The V gene is TRBV7-9, the J gene TRBJ1-1; D not certain. Germline V CDR1 and CDR2: SEHNR, FQNEAQ (reference sequence). Between the trimmed V and J ends, which lost 1 base and 1 base, there was a span of 7 bases. The CDR3 has 14 residues. For the CDR3, the DNA is TGTGCCAGCAGCTTAGAGTCAGAGAACACTGAAGCTTTCTTT. This codes for CASSLESENTEAFF.

In its sample, this clonotype was seen a few times. The chain links TRBV10-3 to TRBJ2-2, with a tentative D call TRBD1 (7 bases). CDR1 is ENHRY, CDR2 SYGVKD, per germline. V lost 6 bases and J 2 bases, leaving 19 bases between the germline ends. The CDR3 is 17 amino acids. The CDR3 DNA sequence: TGTGCCATCAGCGGAGGGACAGATGTGAGAAACACCGGGGAGCTGTTTTTT. Encoded protein: CAISGGTDVRNTGELFF.

This clonotype was seen only a few times. The V and J genes are TRBV2 and TRBJ1-6; no reliable D call. V lost 2 bases and J lost 0, with 8 bases in between. The CDR3 has 16 residues. Germline lookup yields CDR1 SNHLY and CDR2 FYNNEI. The CDR3 loop reads CASSEFRSSYNSPLHF. The CDR3 bases are TGTGCCAGCAGTGAATTTAGGAGCTCCTATAATTCACCCCTCCACTTT.

The V call is TRBV7-9, the J call TRBJ2-2, with TRBD1 as a possible D gene (6 bases). The CDR3 length is 15 residues. Trimming removed 2 bases at V and 4 bases at J, with 11 bases between. CDR1 and CDR2 (germline): SEHNR, FQNEAQ (reference sequence). The CDR3 spells CASSLKQGVTGELFF. CDR3 sequence (DNA): TGTGCCAGCAGCTTAAAACAGGGCGTCACCGGGGAGCTGTTTTTT. Supplemented by reference TRBV7-9 and TRBJ2-2, the full variable domain reads DTGVSQNPRHKITKRGQNVTFRCDPISEHNRLYWYRQTLGQGPEFLTYFQNEAQLEKSRLLSDRFSAERPKGSFSTLEIQRTEQGDSAMYLCASSLKQGVTGELFFGEGSRLTVL.

This chain joins TRBV29-1 and TRBJ1-1; 10 nucleotides agree with TRBD1. J lost 4 bases, V lost 6 bases, and 8 bases had no gene match. There are 14 residues in the CDR3. Germline CDR1 is SQVTM and CDR2 is ANQGSEA. The CDR3 is CSVRGQGTTTEAFF. In DNA, the CDR3 is TGCAGCGTGAGGGGACAGGGGACAACCACTGAAGCTTTCTTT.

This clonotype was detected only a few times. The chain has TRBV12-5 and TRBJ1-1; D is undetermined. The V end was cut by 2 bases, the J end by 3 bases, with 13 bases between. The CDR3 has 15 residues. The germline CDR1 and CDR2 sequences are LGHNT and FRNRAP. The CDR3 sequence: CASGLLGGEDTEAFF. CDR3 nucleotide sequence: TGTGCTAGTGGTTTGTTAGGTGGGGAAGACACTGAAGCTTTCTTT.

This clonotype was observed a few times. The chain is built from TRBV2 and TRBJ2-7; a weak D match, TRBD2 (6 bases). The CDR3 totals 12 residues. Germline V lookup: CDR1 SNHLY, CDR2 FYNNEI. Deletions cut 6 bases from V and 2 bases from J, with 8 bases between. CDR3 region: CASRGGTYEQYF. In nucleotides, the CDR3 is TGTGCCAGCAGGGGCGGGACCTACGAGCAGTACTTC.

Comments on this clonotype: With a much larger clone just one base away, this may be a read error. The chain is built from TRBV7-6 and TRBJ1-5, with D unclear. The germline V gene encodes CDR1 SGHVS and CDR2 FNYEAQ. The CDR3 sequence is 17 residues long. The CDR3 reads CASSLAGGSGGNRPQHF. CDR3 nucleotide sequence: TGTGCCAGCAGCTTAGCGGGTGGAAGTGGTGGCAATCGGCCCCAGCATTTT.

This clonotype was counted only a few times. The CDR3 region is CASSFLAGYEQYV. In DNA form, the CDR3 reads TGTGCCAGCAGCTTCCTAGCGGGTTACGAGCAGTACGTC. This chain joins TRBV28 and TRBJ2-7; 8 bases fit TRBD2. Trimming cost V 6 bases and J 4 bases; bases outside gene matches: 5. CDR1 and CDR2 from the germline V gene are MDHEN and SYDVKM. This CDR3 region has 13 residues.

This clonotype has only a few counts. The V call is TRBV7-6, the J call TRBJ2-5, with 8 bases lining up with TRBD1. This CDR3 has 17 amino acids. Germline V gives CDR1 SGHVS, CDR2 FNYEAQ. The trim removed 0 bases at V and 3 bases at J, leaving 9 bases unmatched. The CDR3 nucleotides read TGTGCCAGCAGCTTAGCCGTTCAGGGGGCGAAAGAAGAGACCCAGTACTTC. It yields the protein CASSLAVQGAKEETQYF.

The CDR3: CASGTVSYNEQFF. CDR3 nucleotide sequence: TGTGCCAGCGGGACAGTCTCCTACAATGAGCAGTTCTTC. The chain employs TRBV2 and TRBJ2-1, with 7 bases identical to TRBD1. V shed 8 bases, J shed 0 bases, and the junction held 1 base outside the gene matches. Germline CDR1 reads SNHLY; CDR2 reads FYNNEI. This CDR3 is built from 13 residues.

This clonotype was observed many times. This rearrangement joins TRBV7-6 to TRBJ2-1; D is perhaps TRBD1 (5 bases). V was trimmed by 1 base and J by 9 bases, leaving 13 bases between them. CDR1 and CDR2 from the germline V gene are SGHVS and FNYEAQ. The CDR3 spans 14 residues. CDR3 nucleotide sequence: TGTGCCAGCAGCTTAGGCCAAGGGGAAGGTGAGCAGTTCTTC. It translates to CASSLGQGEGEQFF.

The rearrangement links TRBV12-5 to TRBJ1-1, with D unresolved. The germline V and J ends were trimmed by 6 bases and 0 bases, with 14 bases remaining between them. This CDR3 has 15 residues. CDR1 and CDR2 (germline): LGHNT, FRNRAP. The CDR3 here is CASGPDVAMNTEAFF. The CDR3 region has the DNA TGTGCTAGTGGACCGGACGTTGCTATGAACACTGAAGCTTTCTTT.

This clonotype was counted many times. This chain uses TRBV7-8 with TRBJ2-1; no clear D. Germline CDR1 reads SGHVS; CDR2 reads FQNEAQ. CDR3 length equals 15 residues. Between the trimmed V and J ends, which lost 5 bases and 0 bases, there was a span of 11 bases. Here the CDR3 DNA reads TGTGCCAGCAGCCTAAGGCACAGCTCCTACAATGAGCAGTTCTTC. This encodes CASSLRHSSYNEQFF.

This clonotype was recorded a few times. The V and J genes are TRBV7-9 and TRBJ1-2, with TRBD1 identical over 7 bases. The CDR3 runs 14 residues. CDR1 and CDR2 from the germline V gene are SEHNR and FQNEAQ (reference sequence). The junction had 9 bases not matched to a gene; V was cut back by 7 bases and J by 4 bases. The CDR3 here is CASKPGTAFYGYTF. The CDR3, as DNA: TGTGCCAGCAAACCTGGGACAGCGTTCTATGGCTACACCTTC.

This clonotype was counted only a few times. This chain joins TRBV7-8 and TRBJ2-1, with TRBD1 as a possible D gene (5 bases). From germline, CDR1 is SGHVS and CDR2 FQNEAQ. The V end lost 1 base, the J end lost 2 bases, and 18 bases lay between the germline ends. The CDR3 contains 18 residues. In DNA form, the CDR3 reads TGTGCCAGCAGCTTAGGAGAACTGCCGGACACTCCCTACAATGAGCAGTTCTTC. Translation: CASSLGELPDTPYNEQFF.

V is TRBV6-5 and J is TRBJ1-1; D remains unclear. Per the germline V gene, CDR1 is MNHEY and CDR2 is SVGAGI. Deletions cut 0 bases from V and 5 bases from J, with 10 bases between. The CDR3 runs 14 residues. CDR3: CASSYSDEETEAFF. CDR3 sequence (DNA): TGTGCCAGCAGTTACTCCGACGAGGAGACTGAAGCTTTCTTT.

There are many counts of this clonotype. The chain joins TRBV7-2 to TRBJ2-7; TRBD1 aligns across 9 bases. The V segment lost 5 bases and the J segment 7 bases; nucleotides outside the gene matches: 12. Germline CDR1 reads SGHTA; CDR2 reads FQGNSA. The CDR3 is 15 amino acids. The CDR3 sequence: CASSHPGQGVGEQYF. DNA for the CDR3: TGTGCCAGCAGCCACCCGGGACAGGGCGTGGGGGAGCAGTACTTC. The whole variable domain, filled in from reference TRBV7-2 and TRBJ2-7, reads GAGVSQSPSNKVTEKGKDVELRCDPISGHTALYWYRQSLGQGLEFLIYFQGNSAPDKSGLPSDRFSAERTGGSVSTLTIQRTQQEDSAVYLCASSHPGQGVGEQYFGPGTRLTVT.

This clonotype was observed at least ten times. This chain joins TRBV5-1 and TRBJ2-7, with D perhaps TRBD1 (6 bases). Germline values: CDR1 SGHRS, CDR2 YFSETQ. The length of the CDR3 is 14 residues. V was shortened by 0 bases and J by 1 base, with 8 bases between the two germline ends. The CDR3 DNA follows: TGCGCCAGCAGCTTGGTGGGGACATCCTACGAGCAGTACGTC. This sequence encodes CASSLVGTSYEQYV.

The V call is TRBV27, the J call TRBJ2-3; 12 bases map to TRBD2. The CDR3 extends over 16 amino acids. J gave up 4 bases and V 4 bases, and 6 bases lay outside the gene matches. The germline gives CDR1 MNHEY, CDR2 SMNVEV (reference sequence). CDR3 DNA sequence: TGTGCCAGCAGTTGGACTAGCGGGGCGTCTGCAGATACGCAGTATTTT. Its protein product is CASSWTSGASADTQYF.

Ten or more counts support this clonotype. The rearrangement uses TRBV7-2 and TRBJ2-5; D call uncertain. The V end was cut by 5 bases, the J end by 3 bases, with 10 bases between. The CDR3 has 13 residues. Germline V gives CDR1 SGHTA, CDR2 FQGNSA. DNA for the CDR3: TGTGCCAGCAGCGCTCGGGTGGAAGAGACCCAGTACTTC. This sequence encodes CASSARVEETQYF.

This clonotype was detected a few times. The chain uses TRBV4-1 and TRBJ1-1; D might be TRBD1 (6 bases). CDR3 length: 17 amino acids. Germline CDR1 and CDR2: MGHRA and YSYEKL. V gave up 4 bases and J gave up 8 bases, with 26 bases separating them. The CDR3 reads CASSPHVSTAGTLEAFF. CDR3 nucleotide sequence: TGCGCCAGCAGCCCCCACGTATCCACCGCCGGGACACTCGAAGCTTTCTTT.

This clonotype was counted only a few times. The chain joins TRBV19 to TRBJ1-2; D remains unclear. In germline, CDR1 is LNHDA, CDR2 SQIVND (reference sequence). The V end lost 5 bases, the J end lost 2 bases, and 15 bases lay between the germline ends. CDR3 length equals 15 residues. The CDR3 loop reads CASSPKALRNYGYTF. CDR3 nucleotides: TGTGCCAGTAGTCCGAAAGCCCTAAGAAACTATGGCTACACCTTC.

V and J are TRBV20-1 and TRBJ2-7; no clear D. The CDR3 spans 13 residues. CDR1 is DFQATT and CDR2 is SNEGSKA in the germline V gene (reference sequence). V lost 6 bases and J lost 0, with 12 bases in between. This CDR3 is CSASGSDSYEQYV. CDR3 bases: TGCAGTGCCAGTGGCAGCGACTCCTACGAGCAGTACGTC.

There are a few counts of this clonotype. This chain links TRBV7-8 with TRBJ1-2; TRBD1 might be the D (6 bases). V lost 2 bases to trimming and J lost 0 bases, with 13 bases between them. The CDR3 runs 16 residues. Germline V gene sequence: CDR1 SGHVS, CDR2 FQNEAQ. CDR3 bases: TGTGCCAGCAGCTTACCCGGGGGCAGAACTAACTATGGCTACACCTTC. Residues: CASSLPGGRTNYGYTF.

V usage is TRBV7-6 and J usage is TRBJ1-4, with D tentatively TRBD1 (5 bases). CDR1 and CDR2 (germline): SGHVS, FNYEAQ. The CDR3 is 15 residues long. V lost 7 bases and J 6 bases, leaving 18 bases between the germline ends. CDR3 loop: CASTRIESGDEKLFF. The CDR3 bases are TGTGCCAGCACTCGCATCGAATCGGGGGATGAAAAACTGTTTTTT.

This clonotype showed up just once. The chain has TRBV9 and TRBJ1-1; D remains ambiguous. The CDR3 is 14 amino acids. V was shortened by 6 bases and J by 2 bases, with 14 bases between the two germline ends. Germline loops: CDR1 SGDLS, CDR2 YYNGEE. CDR3 nucleotide sequence: TGTGCCAGCAATCCTAGCGGGGTAAACACTGAAGCTTTCTTT. Translated, it gives CASNPSGVNTEAFF.

CDR3 bases: TGTGCCAGTTTTGTTCGTAGGACAACCCCGAATGAGCAGTTCTTC. Translating it yields CASFVRRTTPNEQFF. The chain carries TRBV12-3 or TRBV12-4 and TRBJ2-1; weak D call: TRBD1 (5 bases). The CDR3 covers 15 residues. V was shortened by 9 bases and J by 7 bases, with 22 bases between the two germline ends.

Ten or more counts support this clonotype. The chain has TRBV7-2 and TRBJ1-3; 8 positions match TRBD1. The CDR3 contains 16 residues. V lost 6 bases, J lost 2 bases, and 9 bases stayed unmatched. Germline CDR1 and CDR2: SGHTA and FQGNSA. CDR3 bases: TGTGCCAGCAGTTTTCCCAGGGGGCAGGCTGGAAACACCATATATTTT. Amino acids: CASSFPRGQAGNTIYF. Combining the CDR3 with reference TRBV7-2 and TRBJ1-3 gives the whole variable domain GAGVSQSPSNKVTEKGKDVELRCDPISGHTALYWYRQSLGQGLEFLIYFQGNSAPDKSGLPSDRFSAERTGGSVSTLTIQRTQQEDSAVYLCASSFPRGQAGNTIYFGEGSWLTVV.

The V and J genes are TRBV5-4 and TRBJ2-3; D remains ambiguous. The CDR3 is made up of 11 amino acids. Between the trimmed V and J ends, which lost 4 bases and 8 bases, there was a span of 8 bases. Germline assignment: CDR1 SGHNT and CDR2 YYREEE (reference sequence). Here the CDR3 reads CASSEESTQYF. The CDR3 DNA follows: TGTGCCAGCAGCGAGGAGAGTACGCAGTATTTT.

A word on this clonotype: The junction shows a germline mismatch at one end, possibly a read error. This rearrangement joins TRBV7-8 to TRBJ1-1; D is unresolved. The CDR3 runs to 13 residues. The V gene's germline CDR1 is SGHVS and CDR2 FQNEAQ. CDR3 in amino acids: CVSSEYRATEAFF. CDR3 bases: TGTGTCAGCAGCGAATACCGTGCGACTGAAGCTTTCTTT.